This passage covers 30 T cell receptor beta chains from one sample sequenced in a study of blood T cell repertoires in COVID-19. Measured with immunoSEQ multiplex PCR; TCRdb has only the in-frame clones, and not every one. The repertoire holds about 180,000 clones, approximately 83% seen once, with less than 3.5% in the top ten. Input material: peripheral blood. The origin of the receptors is a woman aged 60-75 years with acute or convalescent COVID-19.

The V call is TRBV7-9, the J call TRBJ2-3, with TRBD2 identical over 12 bases. This CDR3 has 16 residues. V lost 5 bases to trimming and J lost 8 bases; unmatched junction nucleotides: 11. Germline lookup yields CDR1 SEHNR and CDR2 FQNEAQ (reference sequence). CDR3 sequence reads: CASSAGASGGVGTQYF. The CDR3 nucleotides are TGTGCCAGCAGCGCCGGGGCTAGCGGGGGGGTTGGTACGCAGTATTTT. Based on the CDR3 plus reference TRBV7-9 and TRBJ2-3, the full variable domain is DTGVSQNPRHKITKRGQNVTFRCDPISEHNRLYWYRQTLGQGPEFLTYFQNEAQLEKSRLLSDRFSAERPKGSFSTLEIQRTEQGDSAMYLCASSAGASGGVGTQYFGPGTRLTVL.

The V and J genes are TRBV5-4 and TRBJ2-1, with 11 positions matching TRBD2. The CDR3 totals 16 residues. J gave up 4 bases and V 4 bases, and 7 bases lay outside the gene matches. From germline, CDR1 is SGHNT and CDR2 YYREEE (reference sequence). In DNA, the CDR3 is TGTGCCAGCAGCACATTAGCGGGGGGGCGTTACAATGAGCAGTTCTTC. Its protein product is CASSTLAGGRYNEQFF.

This chain joins TRBV27 and TRBJ1-2; 7 bases align to TRBD1. Germline trimming cut 3 bases from V and 7 bases from J; bases unmatched to any gene: 5. The germline gives CDR1 MNHEY, CDR2 SMNVEV (reference sequence). The CDR3 consists of 13 residues. CDR3 amino acids: CASSFMTGRGYTF. The CDR3 nucleotides are TGTGCCAGCAGTTTCATGACAGGGCGTGGCTACACCTTC.

The chain employs TRBV12-5 and TRBJ1-4; 7 nucleotides agree with TRBD1. Germline assignment: CDR1 LGHNT and CDR2 FRNRAP. CDR3 length equals 14 residues. The trim removed 4 bases at V and 3 bases at J, leaving 2 bases unmatched. As DNA, the CDR3 is TGTGCTAGTGGTTCGGGGACAGCTAATGAAAAACTGTTTTTT. Its translation: CASGSGTANEKLFF.

CDR3 sequence: CASSNRGDTQYF. CDR3 nucleotide sequence: TGCGCCAGCAGCAACAGGGGTGATACGCAGTATTTT. The chain couples TRBV5-1 to TRBJ2-3; 7 bases line up with TRBD1. The V segment lost 4 bases and the J segment 6 bases; nucleotides outside the gene matches: 2. CDR1 is SGHRS and CDR2 is YFSETQ in the germline V gene. The CDR3 has 12 amino acids.

The chain employs TRBV30 and TRBJ1-1; D is unclear. This CDR3 spans 13 amino acids. The germline CDR1 and CDR2 sequences are GTSNPN and SVGIG (reference sequence). Trimming left V 0 bases short and J 4 bases short, with 9 bases between. CDR3 sequence (DNA): TGTGCCTGGAGTGTATCAGGTAGCACTGAAGCTTTCTTT. Its translation: CAWSVSGSTEAFF.

DNA for the CDR3: TGCACCAGCAGCCAAGTGGATAGCGGGGCTAGCACAGATACGCAGTATTTT. This codes for CTSSQVDSGASTDTQYF. The chain is built from TRBV1 and TRBJ2-3; the table assigns TRBD2, which was not confirmed against the DNA. TRBV1 is tagged as a pseudogene. The CDR3 contains 17 residues.

J is TRBJ2-2 and V is TRBV7-2, with TRBD1 identical over 8 bases. This CDR3 has 15 amino acids. Germline lookup yields CDR1 SGHTA and CDR2 FQGNSA. V trimming: 5 bases; J trimming: 1 base; junction bases outside the gene matches: 3. The CDR3 DNA reads as TGTGCCAGCAGCAGACAGGGGAGGAACACCGGGGAGCTGTTTTTT. Amino acids: CASSRQGRNTGELFF. Drawing the rest from reference TRBV7-2 and TRBJ2-2, the complete variable domain is GAGVSQSPSNKVTEKGKDVELRCDPISGHTALYWYRQSLGQGLEFLIYFQGNSAPDKSGLPSDRFSAERTGGSVSTLTIQRTQQEDSAVYLCASSRQGRNTGELFFGEGSRLTVL.

V is TRBV2 and J is TRBJ1-5, with TRBD1 matching over 10 bases. This CDR3 spans 15 amino acids. CDR1 and CDR2 (germline): SNHLY, FYNNEI. Trimming cost V 6 bases and J 3 bases; bases outside gene matches: 5. CDR3 nucleotides: TGTGCCAGCAGGGAGGGGACAGGGGACAATCAGCCCCAGCATTTT. Protein product: CASREGTGDNQPQHF.

The chain recombines TRBV29-1 with TRBJ2-1; 9 bases map to TRBD1. The CDR3 totals 13 residues. Unmatched junction bases numbered 5, after V lost 8 bases and J lost 3 bases. Looked up from germline, CDR1 is SQVTM and CDR2 is ANQGSEA. CDR3 nucleotide sequence: TGCAGCCACGGGACAGGGCACTACAATGAGCAGTTCTTC. This sequence encodes CSHGTGHYNEQFF.

The rearrangement links TRBV28 to TRBJ2-2; tentative D call: TRBD2 (5 bases). V dropped 10 bases and J dropped 6 bases, with 24 bases sitting between them. The germline V gene encodes CDR1 MDHEN and CDR2 SYDVKM. This CDR3 region has 16 residues. CDR3: CAIRGGDLSNAGELFF. DNA of the CDR3: TGTGCCATCCGGGGTGGGGATCTGAGTAACGCCGGGGAGCTGTTTTTT.

The V call is TRBV5-1, the J call TRBJ2-7, with D possibly matching TRBD2 (7 bases). Germline assignment: CDR1 SGHRS and CDR2 YFSETQ. This CDR3 comprises 16 residues. The V gene lost 0 bases and the J gene lost 0 bases, with 13 bases spanning the gap. In DNA form, the CDR3 reads TGCGCCAGCAGCTTGGTGGGGGGGGCGAGCTCCTACGAGCAGTACTTC. Translating gives CASSLVGGASSYEQYF.

This chain's CDR3 is CASSVRTPGGAFF. The CDR3 coding sequence is TGTGCCAGCAGTGTTCGGACTCCTGGAGGAGCTTTCTTT. The chain couples TRBV28 to TRBJ1-1; D is undetermined. Germline V lookup: CDR1 MDHEN, CDR2 SYDVKM. The CDR3 extends over 13 amino acids. V lost 5 bases and J lost 10, with 17 bases in between. Together with reference TRBV28 and TRBJ1-1, the CDR3 gives the full variable domain: DVKVTQSSRYLVKRTGEKVFLECVQDMDHENMFWYRQDPGLGLRLIYFSYDVKMKEKGDIPEGYSVSREKKERFSLILESASTNQTSMYLCASSVRTPGGAFFGQGTRLTVV.

The genes are TRBV10-2 and TRBJ1-6, with D possibly being TRBD1 (6 bases). V was pared by 6 bases and J by 8 bases, with 17 bases between. This CDR3 comprises 15 residues. From germline, CDR1 is WSHSY and CDR2 SAAADI. The CDR3 loop reads CASSDSQGVDSPLHF. The CDR3 bases are TGCGCCAGCAGCGACTCACAGGGAGTAGATTCACCCCTCCACTTT.

The chain joins TRBV5-6 to TRBJ1-5, with D hard to call. Germline V lookup: CDR1 SGHDT, CDR2 YYEEEE. The CDR3 runs 14 residues. Between the trimmed V and J ends, which lost 0 bases and 7 bases, there was a span of 11 bases. The CDR3 sequence: CASSLGVLRQPQHF. The CDR3 DNA follows: TGTGCCAGCAGCTTGGGTGTTTTGCGCCAGCCCCAGCATTTT. The full variable domain, rest sourced from reference TRBV5-6 and TRBJ1-5, is DAGVTQSPTHLIKTRGQQVTLRCSPKSGHDTVSWYQQALGQGPQFIFQYYEEEERQRGNFPDRFSGHQFPNYSSELNVNALLLGDSALYLCASSLGVLRQPQHFGDGTRLSIL.

This chain joins TRBV6-5 and TRBJ1-1; tentatively, D is TRBD1 (5 bases). The CDR3 totals 13 residues. Germline V gene data show CDR1 as MNHEY and CDR2 as SVGAGI. The ends were cut back, 4 bases at V and 6 bases at J, with 12 bases in the middle. The CDR3 nucleotides read TGTGCCAGCAGTTGGAGGGGTGTGGCTGAAGCTTTCTTT. This sequence encodes CASSWRGVAEAFF.

CDR3 DNA: TGCGCCAGCAGCCAAGCTTATGCCAGAGGGACGCAGTATTTT. Amino acid sequence: CASSQAYARGTQYF. The chain carries TRBV4-3 and TRBJ2-3; TRBD2 is a possible D gene (5 bases). Germline assignment: CDR1 LGHNA and CDR2 YSLEER. The CDR3 has 14 amino acids. V lost 1 base and J lost 9, with 14 bases in between.

This clone has only a few counts. The genes are TRBV28 and TRBJ1-4, with 9 bases lining up with TRBD1. This CDR3 region has 13 residues. V dropped 6 bases and J dropped 8; count of bases not matched to a gene: 4. Germline CDR1 is MDHEN and CDR2 is SYDVKM. The CDR3 is CASRGQGKEKLFF. For the CDR3, the DNA is TGTGCCAGCAGGGGACAGGGAAAGGAAAAACTGTTTTTT.

The chain is built from TRBV5-8 and TRBJ1-2, with D maybe TRBD1 (5 bases). This CDR3 is 12 amino acids long. Trimming pared 2 bases from V and 4 bases from J, leaving 6 bases between. CDR1 SGHTS and CDR2 YDEGEE come from the germline V gene. The CDR3 nucleotides are TGTGCCAGCAGCTTCAGGGTCTATGGCTACACCTTC. The encoded protein is CASSFRVYGYTF.

The J gene is TRBJ1-5, the V gene TRBV28; 9 bases map to TRBD1. The germline gives CDR1 MDHEN, CDR2 SYDVKM. The trim removed 8 bases at V and 7 bases at J, leaving 9 bases unmatched. The CDR3 is 14 residues long. The CDR3 bases are TGTGCCAGCCTTTCCGGGACAGGGAGACAGCCCCAGCATTTT. This encodes CASLSGTGRQPQHF. The whole variable domain, filled in from reference TRBV28 and TRBJ1-5, reads DVKVTQSSRYLVKRTGEKVFLECVQDMDHENMFWYRQDPGLGLRLIYFSYDVKMKEKGDIPEGYSVSREKKERFSLILESASTNQTSMYLCASLSGTGRQPQHFGDGTRLSIL.

The rearrangement uses TRBV4-3 and TRBJ2-1, with 8 bases fitting TRBD1. J was trimmed by 3 bases and V by 0 bases; bases with no gene match: 1. The germline V gene encodes CDR1 LGHNA and CDR2 YSLEER. This CDR3 contains 15 residues. This chain's CDR3 is CASSQEGQVYNEQFF. The CDR3 DNA reads as TGCGCCAGCAGCCAAGAGGGACAGGTCTACAATGAGCAGTTCTTC.

The chain couples TRBV6-5 to TRBJ2-1; 10 bases match TRBD2. The trim removed 7 bases at V and 4 bases at J, leaving 7 bases unmatched. The CDR3 is 15 residues long. Germline loops: CDR1 MNHEY, CDR2 SVGAGI. In nucleotides, the CDR3 is TGTGCCAGCACTCTTAGCGGGGGGATTTACAATGAGCAGTTCTTC. It specifies CASTLSGGIYNEQFF.

In this sample, this clone turned up a few times. V and J are TRBV7-2 and TRBJ1-4; D remains ambiguous. CDR3 length: 14 residues. Germline V gene data show CDR1 as SGHTA and CDR2 as FQGNSA. V lost 5 bases and J lost 7, with 14 bases in between. For the CDR3, the DNA is TGTGCCAGCAGCAATTCCCGGGGAGGTGAAAAACTGTTTTTT. Amino acids: CASSNSRGGEKLFF.

The chain couples TRBV19 to TRBJ1-4; D remains unclear. V shed 3 bases and J shed 4 bases, with 9 bases lying between them. The CDR3 has 14 amino acids. Germline CDR1 and CDR2: LNHDA and SQIVND (reference sequence). CDR3: CASSISGINEKLFF. The DNA of the CDR3 is TGTGCCAGTAGTATTTCGGGTATTAATGAAAAACTGTTTTTT.

V is TRBV3-1 (or the pseudogene TRBV3-2) and J is TRBJ1-5, with TRBD1 matching over 8 bases. CDR1 LGHDT and CDR2 YNNKEL come from the germline V gene (reference sequence). V was clipped by 2 bases and J by 4 bases; unmatched bases: 1. The CDR3 is 14 amino acids. The CDR3 nucleotides are TGTGCCAGCAGCCAACAGGGGGCGAATCAGCCCCAGCATTTT. It is translated as CASSQQGANQPQHF.

The chain employs TRBV7-6 and TRBJ1-1; D gene unclear. Trimming stripped 3 bases from V and 3 bases from J, with 14 bases between. Germline V gene data show CDR1 as SGHVS and CDR2 as FNYEAQ. CDR3 length: 15 residues. The CDR3 loop reads CASSFSEFGDTEAFF. The CDR3, as DNA: TGTGCCAGCAGCTTTTCAGAGTTCGGGGACACTGAAGCTTTCTTT.

This chain joins TRBV30 and TRBJ1-5, with TRBD1 matching over 7 bases. The CDR3 length is 14 residues. The germline V gene encodes CDR1 GTSNPN and CDR2 SVGIG (reference sequence). V shed 3 bases, J shed 6 bases, and the junction held 8 bases outside the gene matches. The CDR3, as DNA: TGTGCCTGGAGCCCCACAGGGGATAGTCAGCCCCAGCATTTT. Translated, it gives CAWSPTGDSQPQHF.

CDR3 nucleotides: TGTGCCAGCAGTTGGATACAGGGGGGATTGAACACTGAAGCTTTCTTT. Translating gives CASSWIQGGLNTEAFF. The chain combines TRBV27 with TRBJ1-1; 8 positions match TRBD1. Trimming removed 4 bases from V and 0 bases from J; junction bases left unmatched: 7. Germline lookup yields CDR1 MNHEY and CDR2 SMNVEV (reference sequence). The CDR3 extends over 16 amino acids.

The V and J genes are TRBV7-6 and TRBJ2-2, with 9 bases matching TRBD2. V shed 0 bases, J shed 2 bases, and the junction held 4 bases outside the gene matches. The germline CDR1 and CDR2 sequences are SGHVS and FNYEAQ. This CDR3 is 17 amino acids long. In DNA, the CDR3 is TGTGCCAGCAGCTTAGCTAGCGGGGGACCTAACACCGGGGAGCTGTTTTTT. This codes for CASSLASGGPNTGELFF.

As concerns this clone: This sample includes further DNA sequences coding for the same CDR3. The chain recombines TRBV5-1 with TRBJ1-1; D remains unclear. The CDR3 contains 14 residues. With 1 base removed from V and 1 base from J, the gap between germline ends came to 8 bases. Germline V gene sequence: CDR1 SGHRS, CDR2 YFSETQ. The CDR3 DNA follows: TGCGCCAGCAGCTTGACCGGTGGGAACACTGAAGCTTTCTTT. This encodes CASSLTGGNTEAFF.